The present TCR beta chain was sequenced within a study of vaccination effects on CD4 cells after COVID-19. Germline assignment: CDR1 MGHDK and CDR2 SYGVNS. The CDR3 totals 16 residues. V lost 5 bases, J lost 4 bases, and 18 bases lay in between. The method was immunoSEQ multiplex PCR; TCRdb's version includes in-frame clones alone and lacks a portion of them. Of about 72,000 clones listed, approximately 77% are singletons. Researchers isolated CD4+ T cells once roughly nine days of culture had elapsed. A remark on this clone: The antigen remains unidentified.

The clonotype comes from a human donor who received a COVID-19 vaccine. The chain carries TRBV25-1 and TRBJ2-1; a weak D match, TRBD1 (8 bases). This specimen consisted of CD4+ T cells from PBMCs cultured without peptide, obtained before COVID-19 vaccination. The CDR3 protein is CASSSTGGAQYNEQFF. The CDR3, as DNA: TGTGCCAGCAGTTCCACAGGGGGGGCGCAATACAATGAGCAGTTCTTC.